The 24 T cell receptor beta chains below come from one sample, sequenced in a study of response to subunit inactivated influenza vaccine. TCRdb analysed the RT-PCR reads with MiXCR anew, one entry per CDR3 protein. The sample has just under 550,000 distinct CDR3 sequences; 20% to 25% are singletons. The sample was also linked to a second study, of T cells expressing NK-cell markers. In that study: Template switching by 5'RACE with UMIs generated the TCR beta cDNA.

The sample was CD4+ T cells sorted from PBMCs, taken 12 days after vaccination. The receptors derive from a man in his forties or fifties who received an inactivated influenza vaccine.

About this clonotype itself: An end of the junction does not agree with germline; a read error may underlie this. The J gene is TRBJ2-5, the V gene TRBV3-1; 10 bases map to TRBD2. This CDR3 is built from 14 residues. Germline CDR1 LGHDT, CDR2 YNNKEL (reference sequence). The CDR3 spells CASSQDGLAGDTDF. CDR3 in DNA: TGTGCCAGCAGCCAAGATGGGCTAGCGGGGGATACGGACTTC.

The chain recombines TRBV5-5 with TRBJ1-6, with D maybe TRBD1 (5 bases). The germline gives CDR1 SGHKS, CDR2 YYEKEE (reference sequence). With 4 bases removed from V and 9 bases from J, the gap between germline ends came to 11 bases. There are 13 residues in the CDR3. As DNA, the CDR3 is TGTGCCAGCAGCACAGGACCGGTTTCACCCCTCCACTTT. It yields the protein CASSTGPVSPLHF.

This chain connects TRBV18 to TRBJ2-7; D is possibly TRBD1 (5 bases). The germline V gene has CDR1 KGHSH and CDR2 LQKENI. Between the trimmed V and J ends, which lost 4 bases and 6 bases, there was a span of 25 bases. This CDR3 is 17 amino acids long. The CDR3 DNA sequence: TGTGCCAGCTCACTCTTGCGCTTAGGGGAAAGCCCCTCCGAGCAGTACTTC. Its protein product is CASSLLRLGESPSEQYF.

This clonotype occurred a few times. The V and J genes are TRBV6-2 or TRBV6-3 and TRBJ2-7, with D possibly being TRBD2 (6 bases). The ends were cut back, 2 bases at V and 2 bases at J, with 10 bases in the middle. The CDR3 consists of 14 residues. From germline, CDR1 is MNHEY and CDR2 SVGEGT. The CDR3 coding sequence is TGTGCCAGCAGTTACGGACGGGGGACCTACGAGCAGTACTTC. Encoded protein: CASSYGRGTYEQYF.

The chain links TRBV10-3 to TRBJ1-1; weak D call: TRBD1 (5 bases). This CDR3 contains 15 residues. Trimming took off 3 bases at V and 0 bases at J, with 11 bases between the two ends. Germline CDR1 and CDR2: ENHRY and SYGVKD. The CDR3 region is CAISDRQSLNTEAFF. Written as DNA, the CDR3 is TGTGCCATCAGTGACAGACAGTCTTTGAACACTGAAGCTTTCTTT.

This clonotype has just a few counts. The gene calls are TRBV7-2 and TRBJ2-2; D unclear. The V and J ends lost 6 bases and 6 bases respectively, with 14 bases between them. The length of the CDR3 is 14 residues. Germline CDR1 reads SGHTA; CDR2 reads FQGNSA. This CDR3 is CASSPGRAAGELFF. In nucleotides, the CDR3 is TGTGCCAGCAGTCCTGGAAGGGCGGCCGGGGAGCTGTTTTTT.

This chain connects TRBV7-2 to TRBJ2-7; a weak D match, TRBD1 (7 bases). CDR1 is SGHTA and CDR2 is FQGNSA in the germline V gene. V was trimmed by 0 bases and J by 0 bases, leaving 12 bases between them. The CDR3 runs to 16 residues. CDR3 coding DNA: TGTGCCAGCAGCTTAGCTCAGGGGGGAACCTCCTACGAGCAGTACTTC. This codes for CASSLAQGGTSYEQYF.

This chain joins TRBV30 and TRBJ1-5, with D unresolved. Per germline, CDR1 GTSNPN and CDR2 SVGIG (reference sequence). This CDR3 region has 13 residues. Trimming took 2 bases from V and 3 from J, leaving 8 bases between them. CDR3 amino acids: CAWSSQYNQPQHF. The CDR3 DNA is TGTGCCTGGAGTTCACAGTACAATCAGCCCCAGCATTTT.

The chain's CDR3 is CASSLFYGTNEKLFF. The CDR3 DNA follows: TGTGCCAGCAGCTTGTTCTACGGAACTAATGAAAAACTGTTTTTT. V is TRBV5-8 and J is TRBJ1-4; no reliable D call. Per germline, CDR1 SGHTS and CDR2 YDEGEE. Trimming stripped 1 base from V and 1 base from J, with 8 bases between. This CDR3 region has 15 residues. Based on the CDR3 plus reference TRBV5-8 and TRBJ1-4, the full variable domain is EAGVTQSPTHLIKTRGQQATLRCSPISGHTSVYWYQQALGLGLQFLLWYDEGEERNRGNFPPRFSGRQFPNYSSELNVNALELEDSALYLCASSLFYGTNEKLFFGSGTQLSVL.

The chain combines TRBV5-6 with TRBJ1-4; 8 nucleotides agree with TRBD1. With 5 bases clipped from V and 3 bases from J, the junction kept 3 bases outside the gene matches. The CDR3 extends over 14 amino acids. Germline assignment: CDR1 SGHDT and CDR2 YYEEEE. The DNA for the CDR3 is TGTGCCAGCAGATCCAGGGGGCCTAATGAAAAACTGTTTTTT. Amino acids: CASRSRGPNEKLFF.

This clonotype has more than one count but fewer than ten. The CDR3 is CASSLVWGGTEAFF. Here the CDR3 DNA reads TGTGCCAGCAGCTTAGTTTGGGGAGGCACTGAAGCTTTCTTT. The gene calls are TRBV7-8 and TRBJ1-1; no firm D call. This CDR3 is built from 14 residues. Trimming removed 1 base at V and 4 bases at J, with 10 bases between. The germline V gene encodes CDR1 SGHVS and CDR2 FQNEAQ.

The chain is built from TRBV12-3 or TRBV12-4 and TRBJ1-2; a possible D gene is TRBD1 (5 bases). The CDR3 extends over 15 amino acids. Trimming left V 6 bases short and J 0 bases short, with 14 bases between. DNA of the CDR3: TGTGCCAGCAGGCCGGGGGGGAGAGCTAACTATGGCTACACCTTC. Its protein is CASRPGGRANYGYTF.

DNA of the CDR3: TGCGCCAGCAGCCAACAAGGACCGCAAGAGACCCAGTACTTC. As protein: CASSQQGPQETQYF. This chain joins TRBV4-3 and TRBJ2-5, with no clear D. CDR3 size: 14 residues. Germline V CDR1 and CDR2: LGHNA, YSLEER. V lost 2 bases and J 2 bases, leaving 9 bases between the germline ends.

In this sample, this clonotype turned up a few times. The V call is TRBV6-2 or TRBV6-3, the J call TRBJ1-1; no clear D. Germline V lookup: CDR1 MNHEY, CDR2 SVGEGT. This CDR3 is 13 amino acids long. The V end lost 2 bases, the J end lost 3 bases, and 7 bases lay between the germline ends. In DNA, the CDR3 is TGTGCCAGCAGTTACAAGTTGGACACTGAAGCTTTCTTT. It is translated as CASSYKLDTEAFF.

The J gene is TRBJ2-5, the V gene TRBV18; weak D call: TRBD1 (5 bases). Between the trimmed V and J ends, which lost 6 bases and 2 bases, there was a span of 7 bases. Germline V gives CDR1 KGHSH, CDR2 LQKENI. The CDR3 consists of 12 residues. CDR3 coding DNA: TGTGCCAGCTCGACAGAGCAAGAGACCCAGTACTTC. This gives the protein CASSTEQETQYF.

There are a few counts of this clonotype. The chain links TRBV11-2 to TRBJ2-4; D ambiguous. CDR3 size: 16 residues. Germline loops: CDR1 SGHAT, CDR2 FQNNGV. V lost 0 bases and J 0 bases, leaving 9 bases between the germline ends. Here the CDR3 DNA reads TGTGCCAGCAGCTTAGATTTTAGCCGAGCCAAAAACATTCAGTACTTC. It is translated as CASSLDFSRAKNIQYF.

Ten or more counts support this clonotype. V is TRBV4-1 and J is TRBJ2-1; no clear D gene. The length of the CDR3 is 11 residues. V was clipped by 6 bases and J by 4 bases, with 4 bases between them. Germline-derived CDR1 and CDR2 are MGHRA and YSYEKL. The DNA for the CDR3 is TGCGCCAGCAGACTTTACAATGAGCAGTTCTTC. It yields the protein CASRLYNEQFF.

In this sample, this clonotype turned up many times. J is TRBJ2-1 and V is TRBV7-2, with 10 bases lining up with TRBD1. CDR3 length: 14 amino acids. The V and J ends lost 5 bases and 10 bases, in that order; junction bases with no gene match: 8. The germline V gene encodes CDR1 SGHTA and CDR2 FQGNSA. CDR3 coding DNA: TGTGCCAGCAGCCCCCGACAGGGGGCCAGCGAGCAGTTCTTC. This codes for CASSPRQGASEQFF.

This rearrangement joins TRBV6-2 or TRBV6-3 to TRBJ2-3; TRBD2 matches 10 bases. The CDR3 is 20 residues long. The germline V gene encodes CDR1 MNHEY and CDR2 SVGEGT. V trimming: 2 bases; J trimming: 5 bases; junction bases outside the gene matches: 19. The CDR3 region is CASSYKTTSGGALRGDTQYF. The CDR3 DNA is TGTGCCAGCAGTTACAAGACGACGAGCGGGGGGGCCTTGAGGGGAGATACGCAGTATTTT.

At least ten counts were recorded for this clonotype. The chain combines TRBV6-6 with TRBJ2-2, with D unclear. The ends were cut back, 5 bases at V and 9 bases at J, with 7 bases in the middle. Germline CDR1 and CDR2: MNHNY and SVGAGI (reference sequence). CDR3 length equals 11 residues. CDR3 coding DNA: TGTGCCAGCAGTCACGAGAGGGAGCTGTTTTTT. Amino acids: CASSHERELFF.

This clonotype appeared many times. V is TRBV5-1 and J is TRBJ2-7; D unclear. The CDR3 runs 15 residues. Germline V gene lookup returns CDR1 SGHRS and CDR2 YFSETQ. Trimming pared 4 bases from V and 0 bases from J, leaving 14 bases between. The CDR3 region is CASSVLAGASYEQYF. CDR3 DNA sequence: TGCGCCAGCAGCGTACTTGCAGGAGCCTCCTACGAGCAGTACTTC.

J is TRBJ2-1 and V is TRBV9; 10 bases are shared with TRBD1. From germline, CDR1 is SGDLS and CDR2 YYNGEE. This CDR3 spans 17 amino acids. The junction had 9 bases not matched to a gene; V was cut back by 2 bases and J by 4 bases. CDR3 residues: CASSVTGTGVIYNEQFF. CDR3 nucleotides: TGTGCCAGCAGCGTTACCGGGACAGGGGTAATTTACAATGAGCAGTTCTTC.

This clonotype came up a few times. V and J are TRBV29-1 and TRBJ2-1; D gene ambiguous. The germline V gene has CDR1 SQVTM and CDR2 ANQGSEA. The CDR3 consists of 10 residues. V shed 7 bases and J shed 10 bases, with 11 bases lying between them. The CDR3 DNA follows: TGCAGCGCCGAAAGGAGAGAGCAGTTCTTC. It codes for CSAERREQFF.

In this sample, this clonotype turned up a few times. This rearrangement joins TRBV5-8 to TRBJ1-2; no definite D call. This CDR3 comprises 13 residues. CDR1 is SGHTS and CDR2 is YDEGEE in the germline V gene. Trimming left V 4 bases short and J 5 bases short, with 12 bases between. Written as DNA, the CDR3 is TGTGCCAGCAGCCTCGGCGGGGAGTATGGCTACACCTTC. Encoded protein: CASSLGGEYGYTF. The whole variable domain, filled in from reference TRBV5-8 and TRBJ1-2, reads EAGVTQSPTHLIKTRGQQATLRCSPISGHTSVYWYQQALGLGLQFLLWYDEGEERNRGNFPPRFSGRQFPNYSSELNVNALELEDSALYLCASSLGGEYGYTFGSGTRLTVV.